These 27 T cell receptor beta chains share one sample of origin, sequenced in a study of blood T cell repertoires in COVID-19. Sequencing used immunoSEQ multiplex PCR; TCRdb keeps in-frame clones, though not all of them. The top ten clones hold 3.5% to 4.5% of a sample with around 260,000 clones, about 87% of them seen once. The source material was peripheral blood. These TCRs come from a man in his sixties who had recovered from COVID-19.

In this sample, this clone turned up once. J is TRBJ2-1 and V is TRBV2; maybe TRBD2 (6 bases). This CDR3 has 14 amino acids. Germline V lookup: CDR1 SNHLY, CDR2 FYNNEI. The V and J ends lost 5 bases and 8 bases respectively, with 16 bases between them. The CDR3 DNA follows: TGTGCCAGCAGTAAAACACTAGCAAGCGATGAGCAGTTCTTC. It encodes CASSKTLASDEQFF.

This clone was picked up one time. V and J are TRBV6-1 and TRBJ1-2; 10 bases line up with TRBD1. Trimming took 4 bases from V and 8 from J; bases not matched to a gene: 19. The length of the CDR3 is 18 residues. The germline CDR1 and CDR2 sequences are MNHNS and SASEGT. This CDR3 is CASSVVRGQGVIVGGYTF. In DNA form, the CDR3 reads TGTGCCAGCAGTGTGGTACGAGGACAGGGGGTAATAGTGGGAGGCTACACCTTC.

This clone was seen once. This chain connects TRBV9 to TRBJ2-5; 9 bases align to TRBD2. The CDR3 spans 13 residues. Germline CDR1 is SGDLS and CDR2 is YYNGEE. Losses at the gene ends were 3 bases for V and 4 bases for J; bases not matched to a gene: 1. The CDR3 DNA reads TGTGCCAGCAGCGGCGGGAGGGGAGAGACCCAGTACTTC. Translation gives CASSGGRGETQYF.

CDR3 coding DNA: TGTGCCACCAGTGCTAGCGGGGGGGCAGATACGCAGTATTTT. This encodes CATSASGGADTQYF. The rearrangement uses TRBV24-1 and TRBJ2-3, with 12 bases lining up with TRBD2. CDR3 length: 14 residues. Looked up from germline, CDR1 is KGHDR and CDR2 is SFDVKD. Trimming took 5 bases from V and 4 from J; bases not matched to a gene: 0.

The CDR3 coding sequence is TGTGCCAGCAGCTTAGGCTCGGACAGGAGAAACACCATATATTTT. Its protein product is CASSLGSDRRNTIYF. The chain links TRBV7-2 to TRBJ1-3; 7 bases line up with TRBD1. The CDR3 length is 15 residues. With 1 base clipped from V and 5 bases from J, the junction kept 5 bases outside the gene matches. Germline assignment: CDR1 SGHTA and CDR2 FQGNSA.

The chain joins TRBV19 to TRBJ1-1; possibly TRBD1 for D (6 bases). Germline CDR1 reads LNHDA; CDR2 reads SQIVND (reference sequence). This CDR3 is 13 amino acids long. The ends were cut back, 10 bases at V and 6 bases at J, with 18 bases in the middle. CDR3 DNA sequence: TGTGCCACCAGACAGGCCCTAAACGCTGAAGCTTTCTTT. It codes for CATRQALNAEAFF.

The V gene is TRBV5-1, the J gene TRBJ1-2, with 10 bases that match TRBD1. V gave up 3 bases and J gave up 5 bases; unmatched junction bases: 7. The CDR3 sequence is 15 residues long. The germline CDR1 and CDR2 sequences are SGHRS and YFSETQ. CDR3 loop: CASSSRQGAGYGYTF. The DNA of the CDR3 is TGCGCCAGCAGCTCACGACAGGGGGCAGGTTATGGCTACACCTTC.

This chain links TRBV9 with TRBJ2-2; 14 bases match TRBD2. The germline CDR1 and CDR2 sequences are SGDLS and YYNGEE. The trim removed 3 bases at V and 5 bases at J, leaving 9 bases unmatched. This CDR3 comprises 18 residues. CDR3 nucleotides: TGTGCCAGCAGCGCGGGGACTAGCGGGGGCGGAGTAACCGGGGAGCTGTTTTTT. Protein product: CASSAGTSGGGVTGELFF.

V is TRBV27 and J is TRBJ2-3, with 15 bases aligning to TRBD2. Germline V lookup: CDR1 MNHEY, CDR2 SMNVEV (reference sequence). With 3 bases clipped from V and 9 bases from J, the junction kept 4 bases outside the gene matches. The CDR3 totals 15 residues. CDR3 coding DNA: TGTGCCAGCAGTTTGGGACTAGCGGGAGGTGGGACGCAGTATTTT. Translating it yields CASSLGLAGGGTQYF.

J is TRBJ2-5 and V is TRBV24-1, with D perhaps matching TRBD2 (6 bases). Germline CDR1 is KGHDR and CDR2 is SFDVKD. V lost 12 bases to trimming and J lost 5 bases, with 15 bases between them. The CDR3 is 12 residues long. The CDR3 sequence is CASGWGRETQYF. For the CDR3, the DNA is TGTGCCTCAGGATGGGGGAGGGAGACCCAGTACTTC.

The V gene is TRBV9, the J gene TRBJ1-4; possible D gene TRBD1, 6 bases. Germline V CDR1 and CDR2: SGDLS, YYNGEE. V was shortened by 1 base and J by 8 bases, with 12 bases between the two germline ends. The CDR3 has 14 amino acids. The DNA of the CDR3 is TGTGCCAGCAGCGTAAGATCACAGGGAGAAAAACTGTTTTTT. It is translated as CASSVRSQGEKLFF.

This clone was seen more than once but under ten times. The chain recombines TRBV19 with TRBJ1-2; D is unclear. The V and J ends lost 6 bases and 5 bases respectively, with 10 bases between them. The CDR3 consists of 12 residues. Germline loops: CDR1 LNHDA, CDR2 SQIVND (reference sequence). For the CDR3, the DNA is TGTGCCAGTAGCACAGTGGGTTATGGCTACACCTTC. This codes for CASSTVGYGYTF.

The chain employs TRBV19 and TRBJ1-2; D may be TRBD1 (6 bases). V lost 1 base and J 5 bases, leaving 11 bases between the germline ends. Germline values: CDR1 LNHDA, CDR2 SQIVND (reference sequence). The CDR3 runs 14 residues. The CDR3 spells CASSIAQGGYGYTF. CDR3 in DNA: TGTGCCAGTAGTATAGCACAGGGAGGGTATGGCTACACCTTC.

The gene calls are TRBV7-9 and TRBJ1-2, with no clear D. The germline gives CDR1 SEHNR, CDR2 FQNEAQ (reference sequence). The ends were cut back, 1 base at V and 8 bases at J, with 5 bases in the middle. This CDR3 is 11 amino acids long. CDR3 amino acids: CASSLDRGYTF. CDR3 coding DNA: TGTGCCAGCAGCTTAGATCGGGGCTACACCTTC.

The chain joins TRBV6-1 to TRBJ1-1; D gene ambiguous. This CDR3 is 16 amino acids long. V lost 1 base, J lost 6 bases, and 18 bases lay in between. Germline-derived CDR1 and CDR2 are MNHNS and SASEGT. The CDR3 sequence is CASSEEVWFPAAEAFF. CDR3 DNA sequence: TGTGCCAGCAGTGAAGAGGTTTGGTTTCCAGCGGCTGAAGCTTTCTTT.

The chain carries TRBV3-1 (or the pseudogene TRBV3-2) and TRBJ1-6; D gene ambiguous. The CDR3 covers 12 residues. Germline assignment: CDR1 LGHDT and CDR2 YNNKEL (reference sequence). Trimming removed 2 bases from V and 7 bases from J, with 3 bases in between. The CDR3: CASSQQNSPLHF. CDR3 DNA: TGTGCCAGCAGCCAACAGAATTCACCCCTCCACTTT.

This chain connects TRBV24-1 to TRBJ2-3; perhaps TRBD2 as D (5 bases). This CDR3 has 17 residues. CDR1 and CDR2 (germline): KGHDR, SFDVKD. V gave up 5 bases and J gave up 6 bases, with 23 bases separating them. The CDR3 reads CATSGVEASLNWDTQYF. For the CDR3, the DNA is TGTGCCACCAGTGGAGTAGAGGCTAGCCTTAACTGGGATACGCAGTATTTT.

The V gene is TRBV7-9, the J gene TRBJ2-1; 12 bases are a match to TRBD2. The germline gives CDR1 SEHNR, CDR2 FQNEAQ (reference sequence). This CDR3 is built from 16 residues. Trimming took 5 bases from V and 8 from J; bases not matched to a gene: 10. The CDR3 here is CASSTPSGGAVDEQFF. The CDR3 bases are TGTGCCAGCAGCACCCCTAGCGGGGGGGCCGTAGATGAGCAGTTCTTC.

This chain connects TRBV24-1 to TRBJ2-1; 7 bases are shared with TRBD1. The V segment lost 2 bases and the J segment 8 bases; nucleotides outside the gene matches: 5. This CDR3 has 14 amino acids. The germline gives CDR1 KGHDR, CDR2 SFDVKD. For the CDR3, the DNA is TGTGCCACCAGTGATTATGGGACAGCGGATGAGCAGTTCTTC. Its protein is CATSDYGTADEQFF.

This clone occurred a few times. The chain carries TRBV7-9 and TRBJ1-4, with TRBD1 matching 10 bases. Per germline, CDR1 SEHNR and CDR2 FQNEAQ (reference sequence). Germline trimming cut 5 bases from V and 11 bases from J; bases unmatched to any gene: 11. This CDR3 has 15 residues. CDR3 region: CASSLQGQGSMKLFF. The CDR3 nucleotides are TGTGCCAGCAGCCTACAGGGACAGGGGTCGATGAAACTGTTTTTT. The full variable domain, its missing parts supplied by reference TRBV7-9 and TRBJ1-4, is DTGVSQNPRHKITKRGQNVTFRCDPISEHNRLYWYRQTLGQGPEFLTYFQNEAQLEKSRLLSDRFSAERPKGSFSTLEIQRTEQGDSAMYLCASSLQGQGSMKLFFGSGTQLSVL.

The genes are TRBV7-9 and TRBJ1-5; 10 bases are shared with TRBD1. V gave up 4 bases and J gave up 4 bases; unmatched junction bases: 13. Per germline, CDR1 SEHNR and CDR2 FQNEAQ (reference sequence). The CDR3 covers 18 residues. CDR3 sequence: CASSSLGQGISGNQPQHF. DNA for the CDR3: TGTGCCAGCAGCTCTTTGGGACAGGGGATTTCTGGGAATCAGCCCCAGCATTTT. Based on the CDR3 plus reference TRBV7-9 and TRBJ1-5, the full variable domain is DTGVSQNPRHKITKRGQNVTFRCDPISEHNRLYWYRQTLGQGPEFLTYFQNEAQLEKSRLLSDRFSAERPKGSFSTLEIQRTEQGDSAMYLCASSSLGQGISGNQPQHFGDGTRLSIL.

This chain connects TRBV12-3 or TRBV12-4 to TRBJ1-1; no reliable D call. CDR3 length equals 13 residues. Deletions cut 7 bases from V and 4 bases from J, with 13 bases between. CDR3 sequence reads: CASIGSVRTEAFF. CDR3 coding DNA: TGTGCCAGCATAGGGAGCGTCCGCACTGAAGCTTTCTTT.

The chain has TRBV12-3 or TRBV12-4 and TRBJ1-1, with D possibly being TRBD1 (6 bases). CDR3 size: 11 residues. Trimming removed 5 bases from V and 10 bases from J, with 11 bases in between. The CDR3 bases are TGTGCCAGCAGTCCACAGGGCGGAGCTTTCTTT. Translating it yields CASSPQGGAFF.

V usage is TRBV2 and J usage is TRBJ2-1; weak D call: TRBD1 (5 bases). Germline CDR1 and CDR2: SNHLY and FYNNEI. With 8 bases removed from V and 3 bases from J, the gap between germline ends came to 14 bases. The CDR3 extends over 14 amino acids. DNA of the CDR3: TGTGCCAGCGGGGCTGGCGGAAACTACAATGAGCAGTTCTTC. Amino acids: CASGAGGNYNEQFF.

CDR3 nucleotides: TGTGCCAGCAGCCAGCAGGGGACCGGGGCCAACGTCCTGACTTTC. Its protein product is CASSQQGTGANVLTF. The V call is TRBV3-1 (or the pseudogene TRBV3-2), the J call TRBJ2-6; D might be TRBD1 (6 bases). Per germline, CDR1 LGHDT and CDR2 YNNKEL (reference sequence). V gave up 3 bases and J gave up 4 bases, with 10 bases separating them. The length of the CDR3 is 15 residues.

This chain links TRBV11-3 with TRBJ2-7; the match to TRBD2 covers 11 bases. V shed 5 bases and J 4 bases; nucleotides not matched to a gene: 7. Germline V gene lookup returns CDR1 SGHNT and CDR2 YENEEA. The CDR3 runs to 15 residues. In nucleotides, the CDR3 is TGTGCCAGCAGCAAACTTAGCGGGGGGGCTTACGAGCAGTACTTC. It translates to CASSKLSGGAYEQYF.

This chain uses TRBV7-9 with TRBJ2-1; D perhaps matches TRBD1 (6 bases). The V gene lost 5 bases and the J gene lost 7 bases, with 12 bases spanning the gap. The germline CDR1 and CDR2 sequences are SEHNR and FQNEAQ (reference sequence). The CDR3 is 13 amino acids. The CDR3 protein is CASSTQTGNEQFF. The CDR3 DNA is TGTGCCAGCAGCACACAGACAGGAAATGAGCAGTTCTTC.